These 30 T cell receptor beta chains were sequenced from one sample in a study of blood T cell repertoires in COVID-19. Method: immunoSEQ multiplex PCR; TCRdb's copy keeps in-frame clones and lacks some. The sample contains over 65,000 clones, around 80% of which appear only once. Input material: peripheral blood. The receptors derive from a man aged 55 to 69 with COVID-19, enrolled during active disease.

This clone counts as medium-sized. Sequence at one end of the junction differs from germline and may be a read error. This sample includes further DNA sequences coding for the same CDR3. V is TRBV9 and J is TRBJ1-2, with D maybe TRBD1 (6 bases). The CDR3 sequence is 14 residues long. Germline V gene sequence: CDR1 SGDLS, CDR2 YYNGEE. The CDR3 sequence is CARSGGGGNYGYTF. The CDR3 nucleotides are TGTGCCCGCAGCGGAGGGGGGGGCAACTATGGCTACACCTTC.

With respect to this clone: This specimen includes other DNA sequences encoding the same CDR3. V and J are TRBV5-1 and TRBJ2-1, with TRBD2 identical over 11 bases. The CDR3 contains 16 residues. V dropped 1 base and J dropped 0; count of bases not matched to a gene: 0. CDR1 SGHRS and CDR2 YFSETQ come from the germline V gene. The CDR3 is CASSLTSGSSYNEQFF. The CDR3 nucleotides are TGCGCCAGCAGCTTGACTAGCGGGAGCTCCTACAATGAGCAGTTCTTC.

This chain connects TRBV4-3 to TRBJ2-7; no firm D call. The CDR3 covers 14 residues. Per the germline V gene, CDR1 is LGHNA and CDR2 is YSLEER. Between the trimmed V and J ends, which lost 0 bases and 3 bases, there was a span of 9 bases. CDR3 nucleotides: TGCGCCAGCAGCCAAGAGAGGTTCTTCTACGAGCAGTACTTC. Translation gives CASSQERFFYEQYF.

The chain carries TRBV9 and TRBJ2-2, with TRBD1 identical over 7 bases. Germline values: CDR1 SGDLS, CDR2 YYNGEE. Germline trimming cut 0 bases from V and 6 bases from J; bases unmatched to any gene: 8. The CDR3 is 16 residues long. The CDR3 sequence: CASSVGTGFNSGELFF. In nucleotides, the CDR3 is TGTGCCAGCAGCGTAGGGACAGGATTCAATTCCGGGGAGCTGTTTTTT.

J is TRBJ1-2 and V is TRBV5-1, with no clear D. V was shortened by 4 bases and J by 0 bases, with 16 bases between the two germline ends. The CDR3 length is 16 residues. The V gene's germline CDR1 is SGHRS and CDR2 YFSETQ. The CDR3 sequence is CASSPEPVRTNYGYTF. CDR3 coding DNA: TGCGCCAGCAGCCCGGAGCCGGTCCGGACTAACTATGGCTACACCTTC.

The chain combines TRBV4-3 with TRBJ2-2, with D possibly TRBD2 on 6 matching bases. V gave up 0 bases and J gave up 4 bases, with 12 bases separating them. CDR1 is LGHNA and CDR2 is YSLEER in the germline V gene. The CDR3 spans 16 residues. The CDR3 DNA follows: TGCGCCAGCAGCCAAGATCGCGGGGTCGGCACCGGGGAGCTGTTTTTT. As protein: CASSQDRGVGTGELFF.

This chain uses TRBV5-8 with TRBJ2-5, with 9 positions matching TRBD1. Germline V lookup: CDR1 SGHTS, CDR2 YDEGEE. The CDR3 consists of 15 residues. With 1 base clipped from V and 5 bases from J, the junction kept 6 bases outside the gene matches. CDR3 nucleotide sequence: TGTGCCAGCAGCTTGAAGGACAGGGGTGGGGAGACCCAGTACTTC. This sequence encodes CASSLKDRGGETQYF.

V and J are TRBV12-3 or TRBV12-4 and TRBJ1-1; D possibly corresponds to TRBD1 (6 bases). The CDR3 length is 13 residues. V gave up 2 bases and J gave up 6 bases, with 10 bases separating them. The CDR3 sequence: CASSLHRVAEAFF. DNA of the CDR3: TGTGCCAGCAGTTTACACAGGGTGGCTGAAGCTTTCTTT.

The chain combines TRBV6-1 with TRBJ1-4; D remains unclear. Trimming removed 3 bases at V and 4 bases at J, with 9 bases between. This CDR3 has 14 residues. CDR1 and CDR2 from the germline V gene are MNHNS and SASEGT. CDR3 sequence: CASSELRVNEKLFF. The CDR3 DNA reads TGTGCCAGCAGTGAGCTGCGGGTTAATGAAAAACTGTTTTTT.

J is TRBJ2-1 and V is TRBV4-3; 8 nucleotides match TRBD2. The CDR3 is made up of 16 amino acids. Germline CDR1 reads LGHNA; CDR2 reads YSLEER. V gave up 4 bases and J gave up 0 bases; unmatched junction bases: 5. The CDR3 is CASSPRAGVSYNEQFF. CDR3 DNA sequence: TGCGCCAGCAGCCCCCGAGCGGGAGTCTCCTACAATGAGCAGTTCTTC.

This chain joins TRBV18 and TRBJ1-4; TRBD1 agrees at 7 bases. V was pared by 6 bases and J by 8 bases, with 12 bases of the junction left unmatched. The CDR3 loop spans 15 amino acids. Germline V gene data show CDR1 as KGHSH and CDR2 as LQKENI. The CDR3 DNA reads TGTGCCAGCTCTCAGGACAGGTCGAACGGCGAAAAACTGTTTTTT. Translating it yields CASSQDRSNGEKLFF.

This clone was detected many times. The rearrangement joins TRBV9 to TRBJ2-1, with 10 nucleotides matching TRBD1. Germline-derived CDR1 and CDR2 are SGDLS and YYNGEE. J lost 4 bases, V lost 3 bases, and 7 bases had no gene match. CDR3 size: 16 residues. The CDR3 bases are TGTGCCAGCAGCGCCCCCGGGACAGGGGTTTACAATGAGCAGTTCTTC. Protein sequence: CASSAPGTGVYNEQFF.

The V gene is TRBV18, the J gene TRBJ1-4; 9 positions agree with TRBD1. Germline assignment: CDR1 KGHSH and CDR2 LQKENI. V lost 3 bases to trimming and J lost 7 bases; unmatched junction nucleotides: 9. The CDR3 runs 16 residues. The CDR3 is CASSPSGQGESEKLFF. CDR3 DNA sequence: TGTGCCAGCTCACCGTCGGGACAGGGTGAAAGTGAAAAACTGTTTTTT.

The rearrangement joins TRBV27 to TRBJ2-5; D perhaps matches TRBD1 (6 bases). Germline V gene sequence: CDR1 MNHEY, CDR2 SMNVEV (reference sequence). CDR3 size: 13 residues. Trimming took off 5 bases at V and 7 bases at J, with 14 bases between the two ends. The CDR3 DNA is TGTGCCAGCAGTGCGTCACTAGGGGGGACCCAGTACTTC. It yields the protein CASSASLGGTQYF.

In the case of this clone: The sample contains more than one DNA sequence encoding this CDR3. V usage is TRBV19 and J usage is TRBJ1-3, with 8 nucleotides matching TRBD1. The CDR3 is 14 amino acids. Unmatched junction bases numbered 5, after V lost 6 bases and J lost 4 bases. Germline CDR1 and CDR2: LNHDA and SQIVND (reference sequence). The CDR3 sequence: CASSIQGDGNTIYF. CDR3 in DNA: TGTGCCAGTAGCATACAGGGGGACGGAAACACCATATATTTT. The complete variable domain, with remaining parts taken from reference TRBV19 and TRBJ1-3, reads DGGITQSPKYLFRKEGQNVTLSCEQNLNHDAMYWYRQDPGQGLRLIYYSQIVNDFQKGDIAEGYSVSREKKESFPLTVTSAQKNPTAFYLCASSIQGDGNTIYFGEGSWLTVV.

This clone was counted between two and nine times. This chain links TRBV19 with TRBJ2-3; 14 bases are shared with TRBD2. The CDR3 is 19 residues long. V shed 4 bases and J 4 bases; nucleotides not matched to a gene: 13. Germline V gives CDR1 LNHDA, CDR2 SQIVND (reference sequence). Written as DNA, the CDR3 is TGTGCCAGTAGTACCAGACTAGCGGGAGGGCCGAAGGGGTCAGATACGCAGTATTTT. Its translation: CASSTRLAGGPKGSDTQYF.

Written as DNA, the CDR3 is TGTGCCAGCAGTCGAATCTCGGGGGACGCACCCCTCCACTTT. Translating it yields CASSRISGDAPLHF. J is TRBJ1-6 and V is TRBV27; weak D call: TRBD1 (5 bases). The V and J ends lost 5 bases and 11 bases respectively, with 16 bases between them. Germline CDR1 reads MNHEY; CDR2 reads SMNVEV (reference sequence). The CDR3 runs 14 residues.

This CDR3 is CASSPGEGGKYNEQFF. CDR3 in DNA: TGTGCCAGCTCACCTGGAGAAGGGGGCAAGTACAATGAGCAGTTCTTC. This sequence joins TRBV18 and TRBJ2-1; 7 nucleotides line up with TRBD1. From germline, CDR1 is KGHSH and CDR2 LQKENI. This CDR3 comprises 16 residues. V shed 3 bases, J shed 4 bases, and the junction held 9 bases outside the gene matches.

This chain joins TRBV30 and TRBJ1-4, with TRBD1 matching over 7 bases. V was pared by 2 bases and J by 3 bases, with 3 bases of the junction left unmatched. This CDR3 region has 14 residues. Germline-derived CDR1 and CDR2 are GTSNPN and SVGIG (reference sequence). The CDR3 protein is CAWSRDSSNEKLFF. CDR3 sequence (DNA): TGTGCCTGGAGTCGGGACAGTTCTAATGAAAAACTGTTTTTT.

The CDR3 bases are TGTGCCAGCAGTCGCCCCCGGGGCTCCTACAATGAGCAGTTCTTC. This encodes CASSRPRGSYNEQFF. The chain carries TRBV27 and TRBJ2-1; a possible D gene is TRBD2 (5 bases). The CDR3 sequence is 15 residues long. Per germline, CDR1 MNHEY and CDR2 SMNVEV (reference sequence). V was trimmed by 5 bases and J by 0 bases, leaving 11 bases between them.

This chain uses TRBV3-1 (or the pseudogene TRBV3-2) with TRBJ2-3; 8 bases match TRBD1. After removal of 1 base from V and 6 bases from J, the junction contained 9 bases not matched to a gene. Germline V gene lookup returns CDR1 LGHDT and CDR2 YNNKEL (reference sequence). The CDR3 consists of 16 residues. This CDR3 is CASSQGDRRSGDTQYF. The CDR3, as DNA: TGTGCCAGCAGCCAAGGGGACAGGCGGTCGGGGGATACGCAGTATTTT.

The chain is built from TRBV2 and TRBJ2-7; tentatively, D is TRBD1 (6 bases). CDR3 length: 12 amino acids. Germline-derived CDR1 and CDR2 are SNHLY and FYNNEI. V was pared by 8 bases and J by 11 bases, with 19 bases between. The CDR3 reads CASGSGTSLKYF. Here the CDR3 DNA reads TGTGCCAGCGGATCCGGGACAAGTTTGAAGTACTTC.

This clone was detected a few times. This rearrangement joins TRBV7-3 to TRBJ1-2; weak D call: TRBD1 (6 bases). The V end lost 5 bases, the J end lost 3 bases, and 13 bases lay between the germline ends. There are 14 residues in the CDR3. The germline V gene has CDR1 SGHTA and CDR2 FQGTGA. The CDR3 is CASSPGNRDYGYTF. For the CDR3, the DNA is TGTGCCAGCAGCCCGGGGAACAGGGACTATGGCTACACCTTC.

The count of this clone is one. Written as DNA, the CDR3 is TGTGCCAGCAGTGACCTGACAGGGCCCGGCTATGGCTACACCTTC. Translated: CASSDLTGPGYGYTF. The chain combines TRBV6-1 with TRBJ1-2; 7 bases fit TRBD1. V lost 3 bases and J lost 4; bases outside the gene matches: 8. This CDR3 contains 15 residues. Per germline, CDR1 MNHNS and CDR2 SASEGT.

The gene calls are TRBV6-2 or TRBV6-3 and TRBJ2-7; 9 positions agree with TRBD2. The germline V gene encodes CDR1 MNHEY and CDR2 SVGEGT. The length of the CDR3 is 15 residues. Trimming cost V 2 bases and J 2 bases; bases outside gene matches: 4. CDR3 in amino acids: CASSYKASGTYEQYF. CDR3 DNA: TGTGCCAGCAGTTACAAGGCTAGCGGGACCTACGAGCAGTACTTC.

The chain is built from TRBV7-2 and TRBJ2-7; TRBD1 matches at 11 bases. The CDR3 extends over 18 amino acids. Germline CDR1 and CDR2: SGHTA and FQGNSA. The V segment lost 0 bases and the J segment 3 bases; nucleotides outside the gene matches: 10. CDR3 region: CASSLATEDRGRFYEQYF. The CDR3 nucleotides read TGTGCCAGCAGCTTAGCGACGGAGGACAGGGGGCGCTTCTACGAGCAGTACTTC.

The V and J genes are TRBV4-1 and TRBJ2-7; TRBD1 aligns across 7 bases. Germline loops: CDR1 MGHRA, CDR2 YSYEKL. This CDR3 comprises 16 residues. V lost 1 base, J lost 0 bases, and 6 bases stayed unmatched. The CDR3 is CASSQGPDRASYEQYF. The DNA for the CDR3 is TGCGCCAGCAGCCAAGGGCCAGACAGGGCCTCCTACGAGCAGTACTTC.

J is TRBJ2-5 and V is TRBV6-6; 7 nucleotides match TRBD2. The CDR3 extends over 15 amino acids. The V and J ends lost 6 bases and 4 bases, in that order; junction bases with no gene match: 11. CDR1 is MNHNY, CDR2 SVGAGI, per germline (reference sequence). The CDR3 is CASSQALGGRETQYF. As DNA, the CDR3 is TGTGCCAGCAGCCAGGCCCTCGGGGGGAGAGAGACCCAGTACTTC.

The chain is built from TRBV7-9 and TRBJ1-1; 8 bases agree with TRBD1. The length of the CDR3 is 18 residues. V trimming: 1 base; J trimming: 1 base; junction bases outside the gene matches: 11. Germline lookup yields CDR1 SEHNR and CDR2 FQNEAQ (reference sequence). The CDR3 protein is CASSLDDRRTGQNTEAFF. The CDR3 DNA reads as TGTGCCAGCAGCTTAGATGATCGGAGGACAGGGCAGAACACTGAAGCTTTCTTT.

The CDR3 DNA reads TGTGCCAGCAGCGCCGGACAGGGAGATAGTTCACCCCTCCACTTT. Encoded protein: CASSAGQGDSSPLHF. The chain recombines TRBV9 with TRBJ1-6, with TRBD1 matching over 8 bases. V dropped 3 bases and J dropped 9; count of bases not matched to a gene: 8. This CDR3 has 15 amino acids. Germline V gives CDR1 SGDLS, CDR2 YYNGEE.